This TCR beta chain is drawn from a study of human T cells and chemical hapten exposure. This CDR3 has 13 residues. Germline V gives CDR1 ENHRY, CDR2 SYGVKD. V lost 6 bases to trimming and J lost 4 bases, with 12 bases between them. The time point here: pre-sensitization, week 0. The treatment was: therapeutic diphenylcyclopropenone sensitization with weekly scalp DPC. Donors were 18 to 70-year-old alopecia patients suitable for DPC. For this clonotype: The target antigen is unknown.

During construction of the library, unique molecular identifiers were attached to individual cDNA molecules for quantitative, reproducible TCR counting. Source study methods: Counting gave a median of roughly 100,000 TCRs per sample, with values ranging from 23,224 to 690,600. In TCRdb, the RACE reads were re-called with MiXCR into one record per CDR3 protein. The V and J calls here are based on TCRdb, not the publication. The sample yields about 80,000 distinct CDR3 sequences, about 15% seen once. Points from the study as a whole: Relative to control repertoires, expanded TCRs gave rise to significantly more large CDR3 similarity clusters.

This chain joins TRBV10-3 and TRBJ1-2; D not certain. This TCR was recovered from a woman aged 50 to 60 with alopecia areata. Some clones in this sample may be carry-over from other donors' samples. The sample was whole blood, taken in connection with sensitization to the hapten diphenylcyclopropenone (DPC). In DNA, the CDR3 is TGTGCCATCAGCTCGACGTCAGGCTATGGCTACACCTTC. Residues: CAISSTSGYGYTF.